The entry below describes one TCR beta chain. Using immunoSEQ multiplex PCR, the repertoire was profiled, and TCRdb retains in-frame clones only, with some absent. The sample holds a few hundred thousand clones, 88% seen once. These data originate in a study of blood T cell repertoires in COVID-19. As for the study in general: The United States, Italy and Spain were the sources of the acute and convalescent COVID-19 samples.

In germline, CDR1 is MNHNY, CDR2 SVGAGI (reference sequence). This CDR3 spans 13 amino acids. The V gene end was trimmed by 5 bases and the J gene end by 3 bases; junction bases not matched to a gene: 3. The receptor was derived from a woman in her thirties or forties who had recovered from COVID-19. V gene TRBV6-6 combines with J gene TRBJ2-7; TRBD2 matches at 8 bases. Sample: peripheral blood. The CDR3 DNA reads TGTGCCAGCAGTCGACTAGCGTTCTACGAGCAGTACTTC. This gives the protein CASSRLAFYEQYF.